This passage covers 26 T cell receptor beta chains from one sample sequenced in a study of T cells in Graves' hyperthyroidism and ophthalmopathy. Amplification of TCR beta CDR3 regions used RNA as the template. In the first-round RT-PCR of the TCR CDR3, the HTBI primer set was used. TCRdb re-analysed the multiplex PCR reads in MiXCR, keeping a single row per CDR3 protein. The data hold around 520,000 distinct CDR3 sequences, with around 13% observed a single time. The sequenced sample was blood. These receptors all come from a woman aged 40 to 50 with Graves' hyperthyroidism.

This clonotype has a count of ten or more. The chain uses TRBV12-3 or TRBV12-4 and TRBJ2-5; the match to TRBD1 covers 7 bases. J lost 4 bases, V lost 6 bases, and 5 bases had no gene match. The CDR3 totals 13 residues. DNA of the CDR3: TGTGCCAGCAGAAAGACAGGGACAGAGACCCAGTACTTC. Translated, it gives CASRKTGTETQYF.

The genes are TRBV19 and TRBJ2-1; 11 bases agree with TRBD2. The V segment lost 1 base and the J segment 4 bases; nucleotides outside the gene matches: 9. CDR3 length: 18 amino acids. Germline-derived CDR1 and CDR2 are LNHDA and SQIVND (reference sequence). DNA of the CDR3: TGTGCCAGTAGTATAGCTCCGACTAGCGGGATTGGGTACAATGAGCAGTTCTTC. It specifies CASSIAPTSGIGYNEQFF.

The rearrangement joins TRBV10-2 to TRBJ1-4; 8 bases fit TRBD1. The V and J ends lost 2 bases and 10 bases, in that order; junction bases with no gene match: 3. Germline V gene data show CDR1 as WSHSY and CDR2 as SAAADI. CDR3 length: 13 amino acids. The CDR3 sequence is CASSEDRGGKLFF. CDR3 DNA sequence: TGCGCCAGCAGTGAGGACAGGGGAGGAAAACTGTTTTTT.

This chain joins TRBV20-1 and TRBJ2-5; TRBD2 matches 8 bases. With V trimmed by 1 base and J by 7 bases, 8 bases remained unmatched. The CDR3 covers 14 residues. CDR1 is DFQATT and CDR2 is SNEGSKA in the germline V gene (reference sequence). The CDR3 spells CSARGPAGDGTQYF. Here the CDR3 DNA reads TGCAGTGCTAGAGGCCCAGCGGGAGACGGGACCCAGTACTTC.

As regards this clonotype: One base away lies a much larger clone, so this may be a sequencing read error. The CDR3 sequence is CASSQGRVKGTQYF. The CDR3, as DNA: TGTGCCAGCAGCCAAGGCAGGGTGAAAGGAACGCAGTATTTT. The chain recombines TRBV16 with TRBJ2-3; possible D gene TRBD1, 5 bases. The CDR3 runs to 14 residues. Germline V gene lookup returns CDR1 KGHSY and CDR2 FQNENV. With 2 bases removed from V and 9 bases from J, the gap between germline ends came to 15 bases.

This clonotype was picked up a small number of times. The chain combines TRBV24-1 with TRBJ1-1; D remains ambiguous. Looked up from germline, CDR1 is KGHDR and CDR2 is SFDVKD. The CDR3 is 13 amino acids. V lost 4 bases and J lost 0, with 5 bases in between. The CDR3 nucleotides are TGTGCCACCAGTGAGGGAATGAACACTGAAGCTTTCTTT. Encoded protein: CATSEGMNTEAFF.

The CDR3, as DNA: TGCAGCGTTGAAGATCTTGATAGCGGTCTTCCCCGGGGCGGGGAGCTGTTTTTT. Protein product: CSVEDLDSGLPRGGELFF. The V call is TRBV29-1, the J call TRBJ2-2, with D tentatively TRBD2 (6 bases). V lost 0 bases to trimming and J lost 7 bases, with 24 bases between them. The CDR3 runs 18 residues. CDR1 is SQVTM, CDR2 ANQGSEA, per germline.

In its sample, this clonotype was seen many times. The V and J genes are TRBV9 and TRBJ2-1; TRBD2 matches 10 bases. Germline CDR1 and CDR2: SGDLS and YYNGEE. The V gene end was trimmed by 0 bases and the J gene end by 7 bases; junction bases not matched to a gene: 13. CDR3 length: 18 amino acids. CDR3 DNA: TGTGCCAGCAGCGTAGCCGTGGCTAGCGGGAGCGTGGGTAATGAGCAGTTCTTC. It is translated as CASSVAVASGSVGNEQFF.

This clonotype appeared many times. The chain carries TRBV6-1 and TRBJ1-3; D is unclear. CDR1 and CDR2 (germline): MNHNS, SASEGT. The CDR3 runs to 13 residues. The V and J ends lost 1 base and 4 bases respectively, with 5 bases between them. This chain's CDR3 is CASSEEKGNTIYF. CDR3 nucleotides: TGTGCCAGCAGTGAAGAAAAGGGAAACACCATATATTTT.

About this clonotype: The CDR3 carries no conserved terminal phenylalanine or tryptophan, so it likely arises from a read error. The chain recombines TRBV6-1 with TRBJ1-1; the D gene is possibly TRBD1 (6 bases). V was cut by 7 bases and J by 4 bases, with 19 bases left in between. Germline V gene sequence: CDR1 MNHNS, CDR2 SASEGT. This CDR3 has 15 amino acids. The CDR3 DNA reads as TGTGCCAGCAATCTTCTAGGGGGAGTCGTCACTGAAGCTTTCCTT. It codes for CASNLLGGVVTEAFL.

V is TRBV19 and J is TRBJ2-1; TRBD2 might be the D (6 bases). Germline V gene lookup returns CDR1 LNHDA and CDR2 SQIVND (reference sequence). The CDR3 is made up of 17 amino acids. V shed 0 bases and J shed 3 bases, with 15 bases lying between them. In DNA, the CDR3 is TGTGCCAGTAGTATAGATCACTCCGGGAGCCTCTACAATGAGCAGTTCTTC. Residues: CASSIDHSGSLYNEQFF.

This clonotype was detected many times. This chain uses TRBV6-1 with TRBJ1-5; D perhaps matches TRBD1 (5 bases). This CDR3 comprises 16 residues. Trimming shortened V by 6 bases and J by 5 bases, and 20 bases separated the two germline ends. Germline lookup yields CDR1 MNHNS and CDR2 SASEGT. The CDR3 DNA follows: TGTGCCAGCAGCCCAAAAGTTGGGGGGTGGGATCAGCCCCAGCATTTT. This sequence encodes CASSPKVGGWDQPQHF.

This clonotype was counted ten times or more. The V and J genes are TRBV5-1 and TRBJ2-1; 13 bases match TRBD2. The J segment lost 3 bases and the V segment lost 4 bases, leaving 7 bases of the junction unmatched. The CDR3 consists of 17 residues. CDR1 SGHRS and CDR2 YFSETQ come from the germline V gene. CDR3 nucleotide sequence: TGCGCCAGCAGCCCTGGACTAGCGGGAGCATTCTACAATGAGCAGTTCTTC. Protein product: CASSPGLAGAFYNEQFF.

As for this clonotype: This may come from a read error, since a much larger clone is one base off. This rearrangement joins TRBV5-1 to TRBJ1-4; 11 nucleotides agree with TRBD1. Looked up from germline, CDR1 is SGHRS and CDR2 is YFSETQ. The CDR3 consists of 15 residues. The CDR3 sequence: CASSSRDRGGEKLSF. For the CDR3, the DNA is TGTGCCAGCAGCTCCCGGGACAGGGGGGGTGAAAAACTGTCTTTT.

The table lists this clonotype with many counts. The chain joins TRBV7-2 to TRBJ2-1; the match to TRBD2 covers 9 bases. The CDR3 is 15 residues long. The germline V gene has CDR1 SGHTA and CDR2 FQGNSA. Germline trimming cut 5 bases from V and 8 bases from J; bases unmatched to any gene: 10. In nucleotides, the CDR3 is TGTGCCAGCAGCCGTATGGCGGGAGGGCCCGATGAGCAGTTCTTC. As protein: CASSRMAGGPDEQFF.

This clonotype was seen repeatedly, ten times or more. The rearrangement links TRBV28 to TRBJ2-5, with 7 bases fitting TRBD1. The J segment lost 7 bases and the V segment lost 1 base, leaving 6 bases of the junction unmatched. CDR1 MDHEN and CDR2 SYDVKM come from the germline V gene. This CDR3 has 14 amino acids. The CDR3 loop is CASSLLTGFTTQYF. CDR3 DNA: TGTGCCAGCAGTTTATTGACAGGGTTTACGACCCAGTACTTC.

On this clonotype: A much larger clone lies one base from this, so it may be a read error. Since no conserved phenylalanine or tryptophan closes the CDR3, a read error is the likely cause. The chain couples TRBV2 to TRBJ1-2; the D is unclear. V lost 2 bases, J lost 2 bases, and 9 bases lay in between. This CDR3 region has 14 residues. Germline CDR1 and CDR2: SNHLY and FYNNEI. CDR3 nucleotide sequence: TGTGCCAGCAGTGAATGGCGCGGGAACTATGGCTACACCATC. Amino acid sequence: CASSEWRGNYGYTI.

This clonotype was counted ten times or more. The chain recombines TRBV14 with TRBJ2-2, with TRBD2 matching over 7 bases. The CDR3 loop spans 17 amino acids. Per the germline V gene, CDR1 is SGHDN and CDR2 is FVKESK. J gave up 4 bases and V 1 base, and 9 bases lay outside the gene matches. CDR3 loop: CASSQVLWEGPTGELFF. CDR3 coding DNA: TGTGCCAGCAGCCAAGTCTTGTGGGAGGGCCCCACCGGGGAGCTGTTTTTT.

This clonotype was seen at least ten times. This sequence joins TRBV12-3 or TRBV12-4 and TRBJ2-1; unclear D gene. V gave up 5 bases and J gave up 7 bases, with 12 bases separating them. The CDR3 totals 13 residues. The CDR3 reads CASSPRRLNEQFF. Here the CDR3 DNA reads TGTGCCAGCAGTCCCCGAAGGTTAAATGAGCAGTTCTTC.

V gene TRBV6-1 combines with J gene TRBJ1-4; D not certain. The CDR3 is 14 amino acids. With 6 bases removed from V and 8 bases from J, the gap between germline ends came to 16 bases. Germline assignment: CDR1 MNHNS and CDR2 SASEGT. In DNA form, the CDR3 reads TGTGCCAGCAGGGTCGGATCCACGAACGAAAAACTGTTTTTT. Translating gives CASRVGSTNEKLFF.

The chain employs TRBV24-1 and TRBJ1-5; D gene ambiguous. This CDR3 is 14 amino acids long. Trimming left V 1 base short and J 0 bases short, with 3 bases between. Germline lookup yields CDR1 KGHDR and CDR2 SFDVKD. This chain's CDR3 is CATSDLASNQPQHF. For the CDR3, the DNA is TGTGCCACCAGTGATTTAGCTAGCAATCAGCCCCAGCATTTT.

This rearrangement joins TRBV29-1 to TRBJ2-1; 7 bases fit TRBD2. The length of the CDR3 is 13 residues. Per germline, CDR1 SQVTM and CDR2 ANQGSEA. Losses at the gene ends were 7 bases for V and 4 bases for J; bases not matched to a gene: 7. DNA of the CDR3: TGCAGCGGATTTAGCGGGTCGTACAATGAGCAGTTCTTC. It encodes CSGFSGSYNEQFF.

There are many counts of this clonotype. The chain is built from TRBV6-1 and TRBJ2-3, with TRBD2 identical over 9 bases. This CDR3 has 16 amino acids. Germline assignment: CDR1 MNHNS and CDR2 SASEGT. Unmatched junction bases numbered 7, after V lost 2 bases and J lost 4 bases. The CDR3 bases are TGTGCCAGCAGTGAACAGGGTAGCGGGAGCGCAGATACGCAGTATTTT. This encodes CASSEQGSGSADTQYF.

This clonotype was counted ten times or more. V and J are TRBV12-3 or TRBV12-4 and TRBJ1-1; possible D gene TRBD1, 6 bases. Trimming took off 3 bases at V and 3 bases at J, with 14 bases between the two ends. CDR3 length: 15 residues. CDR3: CASSFRGARDTEAFF. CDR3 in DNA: TGTGCCAGCAGTTTTAGGGGGGCGCGAGACACTGAAGCTTTCTTT.

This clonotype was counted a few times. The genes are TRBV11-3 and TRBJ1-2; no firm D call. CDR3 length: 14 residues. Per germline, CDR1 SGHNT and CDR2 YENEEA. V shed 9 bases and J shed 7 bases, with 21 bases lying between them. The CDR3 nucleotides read TGTGCCAGTAGTGCGAATCTTCTCTCGGGTGGCTACACCTTC. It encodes CASSANLLSGGYTF.

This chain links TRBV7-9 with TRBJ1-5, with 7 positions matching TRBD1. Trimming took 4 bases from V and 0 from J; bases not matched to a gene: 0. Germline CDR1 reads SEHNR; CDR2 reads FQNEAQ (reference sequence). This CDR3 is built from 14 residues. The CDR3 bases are TGTGCCAGCAGCTGGGACAGTAGCAATCAGCCCCAGCATTTT. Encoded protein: CASSWDSSNQPQHF. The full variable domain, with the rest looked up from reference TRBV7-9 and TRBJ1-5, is DTGVSQNPRHKITKRGQNVTFRCDPISEHNRLYWYRQTLGQGPEFLTYFQNEAQLEKSRLLSDRFSAERPKGSFSTLEIQRTEQGDSAMYLCASSWDSSNQPQHFGDGTRLSIL.